The source of this T cell receptor beta chain is a study of siplizumab effects on memory and regulatory T cells (dated by TCRdb to between 2017 and 2020). Study-wide context: The study examined how the anti-CD2 antibody siplizumab affects alloreactive T-cell subsets in allogeneic mixed lymphocyte reactions built from human PBMCs.

A word on this clone: This clone's antigen is unknown. Base-call qualities are not available, and no considerably larger clone is one nucleotide away.

V is trimmed back by 7 bases and J by 8 bases, and the junction contains 8 bases that no gene match accounts for. From the cysteine up to the phenylalanine, the CDR3 has a length of 15 residues. Of all the DNA, just the CDR3 is kept, 45 bases in frame from base 1. The CDR1 and CDR2 encoded by the germline V gene (reference sequence) are LNHDA and SQIVND. The paper's findings and limits, for the study overall: For roughly 80-95% of proliferating CD4+ or CD8+ clones, no naive or memory phenotype could be assigned. Among mappable alloreactive CD4+ clones, the Treg-derived fraction averaged about 75% with siplizumab versus 25% to 30% in control reactions. Whether proliferating Tregs from siplizumab cultures were suppressive was not functionally confirmed. Greater diversity appeared to be present in unstimulated naive T cells than in memory T cells, and a substantial contribution to the alloresponse seemed to be made by naive cells. The cumulative frequency of alloreactive sequences that could be traced back to unstimulated CD4+ memory T cells was significantly reduced by siplizumab. Sequences below about 10^-5 frequency were poorly captured, so only a minor fraction of alloreactive clones could be mapped to unstimulated subsets.

Library creation used the immunoSEQ multiplex PCR assay. The deep sequencing platform assayed about 91,000 TCR templates per sample. Genomic DNA extracted from sorted T cells was used for TCRbeta CDR3 sequencing. Regarding the original processing steps: Clonal analysis of TCRbeta CDR3 data was done in the R programming language. Unstimulated samples were compared with post-reaction CFSE-low samples to define alloreactive CD4+ and CD8+ clones. By matching sequences to the repertoires of sorted unstimulated Treg and non-Treg cells, each alloreactive CD4+ clone was assigned a regulatory or non-regulatory origin. In TCRdb, the immuneACCESS table is reduced to in-frame sequences with V and J assigned. These tables do not hold every clone; where another copy was compared, an unresolved V gene accounts for under half, and the others remain unexplained. The V and J calls and clone size are taken from that table; D and trimming were inferred from the DNA. Across this sample there are tens of thousands of clones, with around 96% seen only once. The ten top clones hold about 0.1% of the sample.

In a few donor pairs, further sequencing was done on unstimulated CD8+ naive, CD4+ memory, CD8+ TEMRA, CD4+ naive and CD8+ effector memory subsets. Sorted unstimulated T cells and proliferating T cells recovered from mixed lymphocyte reactions underwent TCRbeta CDR3 sequencing. Fresh whole blood from fewer than 11 HLA-typed healthy donors was used to isolate PBMCs. Specimen: naive CD8+ T cells sorted from blood. The sample's cell subset or site label is to be understood as: unstimulated naive T cells. The TCR sequence derives from a human donor in good health. The rearrangement combines TRBV19 with TRBJ2-2; 12 central nucleotides agree with TRBD1. Here the CDR3 is given as CASIGGQGAAGELFF. The DNA is as follows: TGTGCCAGTATAGGGGGACAGGGGGCTGCGGGGGAGCTGTTTTTT.